The T cell receptor beta chain described here comes from a study of blood T cell repertoires in COVID-19. Turning to the study itself: Researchers got acute and convalescent COVID-19 samples from the United States, Italy and Spain. In each case, the material was cDNA or gDNA derived from T cells, B-cell-depleted T cells, or PBMCs.

This clone was counted once. The CDR3 consists of 15 residues. Trimming removed 7 bases at V and 2 bases at J, with 20 bases between. Germline-derived CDR1 and CDR2 are SQVTM and ANQGSEA. As originally analysed: Nucleated cell counts were estimated from reference gene primer amplification. Profiling relied on immunoSEQ multiplex PCR, and the TCRdb table lists in-frame clones only, not all of them. That table supplies the V and J calls and clone size; D and trimming were determined from the DNA. The sample shows a few hundred thousand clones, about nine tenths of them seen only once. Sequenced material: peripheral blood. This sequence was found in a woman between 50 and 59 years old with acute or convalescent COVID-19. V is TRBV29-1 and J is TRBJ1-1; tentatively, D is TRBD1 (6 bases). CDR3 sequence reads: CSAATAGQNNTEAFF. DNA for the CDR3: TGCAGCGCCGCGACCGCAGGACAGAATAACACTGAAGCTTTCTTT.